This TCR beta chain was captured by sequencing in a study of beta chain bispecific antibodies for T cell cancers. In the study overall: Sequenced cells survived coculture with leukemia lines plus bispecific antibodies. HPB-ALL carried surface TRBV5-5, while Jurkat carried TRBV12-3. The study's findings and limits: Most targeted TRBV signal came from the leukemia cell line cells, not normal T cells.

Trimming left V 0 bases short and J 7 bases short, with 7 bases between. Per the germline V gene, CDR1 is SGHAT and CDR2 is FQNNGV. This CDR3 contains 12 residues. TCRdb ran MiXCR on the 5' RACE reads and lists one entry per CDR3 protein. In the table there are 20,000 to 25,000 distinct CDR3 sequences, under 3% of which are singletons. Blood mononuclear cells were expanded for approximately 3 days using either OKT3 anti-CD3 antibody or CD3/CD28 beads. This clonotype was detected ten times or more. The antigen is unknown. The TCR comes from a human donor in good health. Some clones in this sample may be carry-over from other donors' samples. The chain carries TRBV11-2 and TRBJ2-7; D is uncertain. Sequencing was carried out using healthy donor T cells cultured with leukemia cells. CDR3 residues: CASSLETSEQYF. Here the CDR3 DNA reads TGTGCCAGCAGCTTAGAAACGAGTGAGCAGTACTTC.